This T cell receptor beta chain emerged from a study of OX40 agonist ivuxolimab in advanced cancers. Across the study: Checkpoint inhibitors had been given previously to 40% of patients. Findings of the study overall: Blood T cells, both CD4+ and CD8+, expanded clonally by week 6 at 0.1 to 3.0 mg/kg. In CD8+ T cells, expanded clones were on average more numerous than in CD4+.

The CDR3 loop spans 14 amino acids. V lost 4 bases to trimming and J lost 1 base, with 10 bases between them. Looked up from germline, CDR1 is SGHVS and CDR2 is FNYEAQ. Produced via immunoSEQ multiplex PCR; TCRdb's table is partial and in-frame only. The repertoire holds 50,000 to 65,000 clones, with around 80% as singletons. With baseline, cycle 4 day 1, and cycle 7 day 1 as timepoints, blood was sampled. In the case of this clone: Its target is not known.

The chain carries TRBV7-6 and TRBJ1-1; a possible D gene is TRBD1 (5 bases). The clonotype was recovered from an adult with an advanced solid tumor such as melanoma, head and neck, liver or kidney cancer. The input for sequencing was CD4+ or CD8+ T cells sorted from blood, taken in a trial of the OX40 agonist ivuxolimab. CDR3 in amino acids: CASSSGHRNTEAFF. For the CDR3, the DNA is TGTGCCAGCAGCTCCGGACATCGGAACACTGAAGCTTTCTTT.